This TCR beta chain is from a study of shared clonotypes between healthy human individuals. Replicate PCRs run on sorted subsets employed approximately 0.2 ug DNA, 30,000 to 35,000 T cell genomes. Methods used by the authors: As immunoSEQ supplied junction-only sequences (without quality scores), filtering differed. The protocol was immunoSEQ multiplex PCR, while the TCRdb copy is restricted to in-frame clones and leaves out a portion. That table gives V, J and clone size, and the DNA gave D and trimming. The data contain about 2.4 million clones, roughly 93% of them singletons. Unmatched junction bases numbered 4, after V lost 4 bases and J lost 3 bases. Germline loops: CDR1 SGHRS, CDR2 YFSETQ. The CDR3 length is 14 residues. Comments on this clone: The same CDR3 is also encoded by other DNA sequences in this sample.

Sample: naive CD4+ T cells from PBMCs. The subset: CD45RA+ positively selected. The V gene is TRBV5-1, the J gene TRBJ2-7, with 10 nucleotides matching TRBD1. The source is a man aged 18 to 35 in good health. Some clones in this sample may be carry-over from other donors' samples. CDR3 nucleotide sequence: TGCGCCAGCAGCCCCGGGACAGGGGTCTACGAGCAGTACTTC. It codes for CASSPGTGVYEQYF.